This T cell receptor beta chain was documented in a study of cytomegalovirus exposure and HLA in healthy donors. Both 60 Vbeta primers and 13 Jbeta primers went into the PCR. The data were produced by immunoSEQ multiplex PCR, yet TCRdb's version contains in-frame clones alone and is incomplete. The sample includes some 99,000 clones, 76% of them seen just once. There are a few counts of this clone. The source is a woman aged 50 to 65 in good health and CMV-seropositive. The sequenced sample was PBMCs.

The CDR3 is CAISESIREGYGYTF. Written as DNA, the CDR3 is TGTGCCATCAGTGAGTCGATACGAGAGGGCTATGGCTACACCTTC. The chain is built from TRBV10-3 and TRBJ1-2; no firm D call. The V gene lost 0 bases and the J gene lost 4 bases, with 12 bases spanning the gap. Germline CDR1 and CDR2: ENHRY and SYGVKD. The CDR3 has 15 amino acids.